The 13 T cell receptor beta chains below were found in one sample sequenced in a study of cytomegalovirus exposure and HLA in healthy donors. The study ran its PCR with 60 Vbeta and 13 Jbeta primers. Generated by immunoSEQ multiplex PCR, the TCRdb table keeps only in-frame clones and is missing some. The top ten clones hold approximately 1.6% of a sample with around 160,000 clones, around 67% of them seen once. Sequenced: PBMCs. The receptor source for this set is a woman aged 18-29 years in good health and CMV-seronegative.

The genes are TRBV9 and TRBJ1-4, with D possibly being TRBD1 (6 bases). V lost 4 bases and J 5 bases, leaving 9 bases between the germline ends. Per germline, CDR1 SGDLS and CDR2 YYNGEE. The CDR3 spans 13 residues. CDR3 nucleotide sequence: TGTGCCAGCAGCCCCGGACAGAATGAAAAACTGTTTTTT. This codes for CASSPGQNEKLFF. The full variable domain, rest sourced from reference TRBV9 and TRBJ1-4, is DSGVTQTPKHLITATGQRVTLRCSPRSGDLSVYWYQQSLDQGLQFLIQYYNGEERAKGNILERFSAQQFPDLHSELNLSSLELGDSALYFCASSPGQNEKLFFGSGTQLSVL.

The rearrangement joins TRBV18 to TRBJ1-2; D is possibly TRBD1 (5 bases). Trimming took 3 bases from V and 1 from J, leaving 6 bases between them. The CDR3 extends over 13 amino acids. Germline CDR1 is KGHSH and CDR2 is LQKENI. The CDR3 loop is CASSPRVNYGYTF. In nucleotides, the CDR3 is TGTGCCAGCTCACCCAGGGTTAACTATGGCTACACCTTC. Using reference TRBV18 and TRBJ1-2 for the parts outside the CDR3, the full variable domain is NAGVMQNPRHLVRRRGQEARLRCSPMKGHSHVYWYRQLPEEGLKFMVYLQKENIIDESGMPKERFSAEFPKEGPSILRIQQVVRGDSAAYFCASSPRVNYGYTFGSGTRLTVV.

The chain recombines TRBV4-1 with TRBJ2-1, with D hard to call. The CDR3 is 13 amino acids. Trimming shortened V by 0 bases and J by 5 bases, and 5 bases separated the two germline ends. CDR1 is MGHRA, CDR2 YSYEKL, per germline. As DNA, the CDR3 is TGCGCCAGCAGCCAAGACCTACACAATGAGCAGTTCTTC. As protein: CASSQDLHNEQFF.

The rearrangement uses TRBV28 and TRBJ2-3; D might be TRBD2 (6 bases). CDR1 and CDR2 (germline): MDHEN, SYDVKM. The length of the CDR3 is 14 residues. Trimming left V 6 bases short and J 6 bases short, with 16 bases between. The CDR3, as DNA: TGTGCCAGCAGGGTGCCAGGTGGGAGGGATACGCAGTATTTT. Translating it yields CASRVPGGRDTQYF.

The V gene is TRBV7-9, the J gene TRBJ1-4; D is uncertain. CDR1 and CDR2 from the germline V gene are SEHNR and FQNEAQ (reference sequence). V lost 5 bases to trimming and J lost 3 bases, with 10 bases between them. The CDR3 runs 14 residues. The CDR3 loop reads CASSPGRANEKLFF. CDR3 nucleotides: TGTGCCAGCAGCCCGGGGAGAGCTAATGAAAAACTGTTTTTT.

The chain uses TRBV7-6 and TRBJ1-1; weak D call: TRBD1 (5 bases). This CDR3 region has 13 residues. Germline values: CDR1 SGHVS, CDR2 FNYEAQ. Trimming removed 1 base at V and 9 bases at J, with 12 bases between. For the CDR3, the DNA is TGTGCCAGCAGCTTAGGGGGGGGACTCCAAGCTTTCTTT. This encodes CASSLGGGLQAFF. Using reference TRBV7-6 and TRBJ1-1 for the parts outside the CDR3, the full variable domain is GAGVSQSPRYKVTKRGQDVALRCDPISGHVSLYWYRQALGQGPEFLTYFNYEAQQDKSGLPNDRFSAERPEGSISTLTIQRTEQRDSAMYRCASSLGGGLQAFFGQGTRLTVV.

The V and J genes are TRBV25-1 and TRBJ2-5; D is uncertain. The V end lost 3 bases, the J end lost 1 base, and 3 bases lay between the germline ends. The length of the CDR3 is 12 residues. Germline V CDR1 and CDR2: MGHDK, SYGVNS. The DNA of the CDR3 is TGTGCCAGCAGTGACAGCCAAGAGACCCAGTACTTC. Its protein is CASSDSQETQYF.

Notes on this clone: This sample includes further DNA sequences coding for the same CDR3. In DNA form, the CDR3 reads TGTGCCTGGAACCTAGCGGGAGGGCTAACCGGGGAGCTGTTTTTT. It yields the protein CAWNLAGGLTGELFF. J is TRBJ2-2 and V is TRBV30; TRBD2 matches at 12 bases. V lost 4 bases, J lost 5 bases, and 5 bases stayed unmatched. Germline V gene data show CDR1 as GTSNPN and CDR2 as SVGIG (reference sequence). This CDR3 is built from 15 residues.

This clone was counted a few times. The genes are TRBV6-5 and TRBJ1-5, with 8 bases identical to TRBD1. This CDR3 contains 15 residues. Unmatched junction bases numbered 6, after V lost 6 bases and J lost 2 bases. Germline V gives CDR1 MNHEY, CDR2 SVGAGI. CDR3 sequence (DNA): TGTGCCAGCAGGGAGCAGGGGGCACGCAATCAGCCCCAGCATTTT. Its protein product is CASREQGARNQPQHF.

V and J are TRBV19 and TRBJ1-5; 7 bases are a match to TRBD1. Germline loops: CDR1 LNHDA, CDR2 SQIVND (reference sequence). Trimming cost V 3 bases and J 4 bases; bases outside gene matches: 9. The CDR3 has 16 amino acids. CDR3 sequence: CASSIVLQGWNQPQHF. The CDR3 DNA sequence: TGTGCCAGTAGTATTGTTTTACAGGGGTGGAATCAGCCCCAGCATTTT.

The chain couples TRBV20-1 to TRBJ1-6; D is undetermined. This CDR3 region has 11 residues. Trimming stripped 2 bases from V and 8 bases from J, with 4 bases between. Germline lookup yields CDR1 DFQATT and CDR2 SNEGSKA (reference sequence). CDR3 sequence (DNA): TGCAGTGCTAGACAGGATTCACCCCTCCACTTT. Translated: CSARQDSPLHF.

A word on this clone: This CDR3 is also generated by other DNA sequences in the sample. CDR3: CASSERGGTDTQYF. For the CDR3, the DNA is TGTGCCAGCAGTGAGAGGGGGGGGACAGATACGCAGTATTTT. V gene TRBV2 combines with J gene TRBJ2-3; maybe TRBD2 (7 bases). The CDR3 has 14 residues. V was cut by 3 bases and J by 3 bases, with 10 bases left in between. The V gene's germline CDR1 is SNHLY and CDR2 FYNNEI.

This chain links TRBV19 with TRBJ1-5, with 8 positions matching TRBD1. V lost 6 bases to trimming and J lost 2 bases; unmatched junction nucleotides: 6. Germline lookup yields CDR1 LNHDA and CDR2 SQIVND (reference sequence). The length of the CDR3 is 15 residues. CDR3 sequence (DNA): TGTGCCAGTAGCCAATCAGGGGGCGGCAATCAGCCCCAGCATTTT. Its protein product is CASSQSGGGNQPQHF.